The sequence of this TCR beta chain was determined in a study of T cells in localized non-small cell lung cancer. Germline CDR1 is LNHDA and CDR2 is SQIVND (reference sequence). V shed 7 bases and J 11 bases; nucleotides not matched to a gene: 10. This CDR3 region has 13 residues. TCRdb's table, derived via immunoSEQ multiplex PCR, lists solely in-frame clones and lacks some. The data show approximately 3,300 clones, with approximately 23% seen just once and around 25% held by the top ten. The receptor was isolated from a woman aged 40 to 75 with stage I lung adenocarcinoma. Material: lung tumor tissue, obtained before any cancer treatment. The chain combines TRBV19 with TRBJ1-5; the match to TRBD1 covers 8 bases. The CDR3, as DNA: TGTGCCAGTAATCCAGGGGGCTTTGGGGCCCAGCATTTT. This sequence encodes CASNPGGFGAQHF.